These 4 T cell receptor beta chains were sequenced from one sample in a study of OX40 agonist ivuxolimab in advanced cancers. Profiling relied on immunoSEQ multiplex PCR, and the TCRdb table lists in-frame clones only, not all of them. The data contain approximately 58,000 clones, less than 85% of them singletons. The sample consisted of CD4+ or CD8+ T cells sorted from blood, taken in a trial of the OX40 agonist ivuxolimab. These receptors all come from an adult with an advanced solid tumor such as melanoma, head and neck, liver or kidney cancer.

This clone has just one count. This rearrangement joins TRBV7-2 to TRBJ1-2, with TRBD1 as a possible D gene (6 bases). The germline V gene has CDR1 SGHTA and CDR2 FQGNSA. The CDR3 totals 15 residues. The V gene lost 5 bases and the J gene lost 2 bases, with 15 bases spanning the gap. The CDR3 here is CASSPPDRRNYGYTF. The CDR3 DNA reads as TGTGCCAGCAGCCCCCCGGACAGACGAAACTATGGCTACACCTTC.

The J gene is TRBJ2-5, the V gene TRBV2; D may be TRBD2 (6 bases). Trimming pared 1 base from V and 2 bases from J, leaving 8 bases between. The length of the CDR3 is 14 residues. CDR1 is SNHLY, CDR2 FYNNEI, per germline. The CDR3 is CASSEGLVQETQYF. The CDR3 nucleotides read TGTGCCAGCAGTGAAGGACTAGTTCAAGAGACCCAGTACTTC. Variable domain in full (rest from reference TRBV2 and TRBJ2-5): EPEVTQTPSHQVTQMGQEVILRCVPISNHLYFYWYRQILGQKVEFLVSFYNNEISEKSEIFDDQFSVERPDGSNFTLKIRSTKLEDSAMYFCASSEGLVQETQYFGPGTRLLVL.

This clone was observed a few times. CDR3 DNA sequence: TGTGCCAGCAGCCCCCACAATGAGCAGTTCTTC. Amino acids: CASSPHNEQFF. This chain uses TRBV14 with TRBJ2-1; no definite D call. CDR3 length: 11 amino acids. V was clipped by 4 bases and J by 5 bases, with 3 bases between them. Looked up from germline, CDR1 is SGHDN and CDR2 is FVKESK.

The gene calls are TRBV30 and TRBJ1-6, with D possibly being TRBD1 (5 bases). V was trimmed by 3 bases and J by 5 bases, leaving 14 bases between them. CDR1 and CDR2 (germline): GTSNPN, SVGIG (reference sequence). This CDR3 is 15 amino acids long. CDR3 residues: CAWSGPQGNNSPLHF. The CDR3 nucleotides are TGTGCCTGGAGCGGCCCGCAGGGAAATAATTCACCCCTCCACTTT.